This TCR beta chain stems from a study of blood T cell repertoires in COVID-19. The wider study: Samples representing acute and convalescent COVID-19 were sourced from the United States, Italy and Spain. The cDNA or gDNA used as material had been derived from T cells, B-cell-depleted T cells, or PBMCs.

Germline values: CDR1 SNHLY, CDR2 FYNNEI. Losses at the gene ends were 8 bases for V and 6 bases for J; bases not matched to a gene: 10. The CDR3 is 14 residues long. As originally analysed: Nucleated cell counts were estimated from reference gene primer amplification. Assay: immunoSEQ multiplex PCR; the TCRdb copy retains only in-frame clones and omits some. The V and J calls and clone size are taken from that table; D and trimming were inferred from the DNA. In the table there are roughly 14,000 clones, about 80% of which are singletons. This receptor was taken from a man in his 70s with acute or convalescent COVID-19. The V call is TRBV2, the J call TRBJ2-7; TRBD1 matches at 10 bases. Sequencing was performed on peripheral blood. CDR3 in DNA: TGTGCCAGCGGGCGTAGGACAGGGGGTCTCGAGCAGTACTTC. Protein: CASGRRTGGLEQYF. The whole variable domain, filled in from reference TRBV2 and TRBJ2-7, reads EPEVTQTPSHQVTQMGQEVILRCVPISNHLYFYWYRQILGQKVEFLVSFYNNEISEKSEIFDDQFSVERPDGSNFTLKIRSTKLEDSAMYFCASGRRTGGLEQYFGPGTRLTVT.